What follows is one TCR beta chain and its context. Its antigen is not identified. The data are from a study of T cell responses to AZD1222 COVID-19 vaccine. Findings and caveats of the study: Across the whole spike, CD4 TCRs peaked at regions 160-218 and 743-854.

V gave up 5 bases and J gave up 2 bases, with 16 bases separating them. The CDR3 is 15 residues long. The V gene's germline CDR1 is SGHAT and CDR2 FQNNGV. Sequencing was performed with immunoSEQ multiplex PCR; in TCRdb, only in-frame clones are kept and a portion is missing. The sample shows around 100,000 clones, 80% to 90% of them seen only once. The V and J genes are TRBV11-2 and TRBJ2-7; D perhaps matches TRBD1 (6 bases). Material: peripheral blood, obtained on day 0 of AZD1222 vaccination. The receptor comes from an adult in good health. The CDR3 here is CASSPRGFRTYEQYF. The CDR3 coding sequence is TGTGCCAGCAGCCCTAGGGGGTTCCGGACCTACGAGCAGTACTTC. Complete variable domain (other parts from reference TRBV11-2 and TRBJ2-7): EAGVAQSPRYKIIEKRQSVAFWCNPISGHATLYWYQQILGQGPKLLIQFQNNGVVDDSQLPKDRFSAERLKGVDSTLKIQPAKLEDSAVYLCASSPRGFRTYEQYFGPGTRLTVT.